One and the same sample provided the 14 T cell receptor beta chains below, sequenced in a study of CD8+ T cells in alopecia areata. Sequencing templates came from extracted RNA that was reverse transcribed into cDNA. Data came from immunoSEQ multiplex PCR; TCRdb stores just in-frame clones and leaves some out. In the table there are approximately 150,000 clones, 47% of which are singletons. Sequencing was done on a sample of CD4+ T cells sorted from blood. The receptors derive from a human donor with alopecia areata.

This CDR3 reads CASSYSARAIEQFF. The CDR3 DNA sequence: TGTGCCAGCAGTTACTCCGCTCGTGCGATTGAGCAGTTCTTC. This chain links TRBV6-5 with TRBJ2-1, with D unclear. V gave up 0 bases and J gave up 9 bases, with 12 bases separating them. This CDR3 is built from 14 residues. Germline assignment: CDR1 MNHEY and CDR2 SVGAGI.

CDR3: CASSDSPYGYTF. The CDR3, as DNA: TGTGCCAGCAGTGATAGTCCGTACGGCTACACCTTC. The chain combines TRBV2 with TRBJ1-2; D not certain. The CDR3 is 12 residues long. Germline V gene sequence: CDR1 SNHLY, CDR2 FYNNEI. Trimming stripped 3 bases from V and 8 bases from J, with 10 bases between.

This clone was counted between two and nine times. The rearrangement joins TRBV10-3 to TRBJ1-5; D remains ambiguous. The CDR3 length is 14 residues. Germline V gives CDR1 ENHRY, CDR2 SYGVKD. V was cut by 0 bases and J by 7 bases, with 10 bases left in between. The CDR3: CAISESGRDQPQHF. The CDR3 DNA reads TGTGCCATCAGTGAGTCGGGCCGCGACCAGCCCCAGCATTTT.

This chain uses TRBV25-1 with TRBJ2-1; D remains ambiguous. The CDR3 runs 13 residues. V lost 6 bases and J lost 6, with 12 bases in between. Germline V gene data show CDR1 as MGHDK and CDR2 as SYGVNS. Written as DNA, the CDR3 is TGTGCCAGCAGCAAGGGATACCCCAATGAGCAGTTCTTC. Residues: CASSKGYPNEQFF. The whole variable domain, filled in from reference TRBV25-1 and TRBJ2-1, reads EADIYQTPRYLVIGTGKKITLECSQTMGHDKMYWYQQDPGMELHLIHYSYGVNSTEKGDLSSESTVSRIRTEHFPLTLESARPSHTSQYLCASSKGYPNEQFFGPGTRLTVL.

The chain links TRBV27 to TRBJ1-5; perhaps TRBD1 as D (5 bases). CDR3 length equals 14 residues. CDR1 and CDR2 (germline): MNHEY, SMNVEV (reference sequence). The V gene lost 5 bases and the J gene lost 6 bases, with 14 bases spanning the gap. CDR3 amino acids: CASSQRGGSQPQHF. CDR3 DNA sequence: TGTGCCAGCAGTCAACGGGGGGGAAGTCAGCCCCAGCATTTT.

This chain joins TRBV29-1 and TRBJ1-2; possible D gene TRBD1, 6 bases. The CDR3 runs 14 residues. Trimming shortened V by 5 bases and J by 0 bases, and 13 bases separated the two germline ends. Germline V gene lookup returns CDR1 SQVTM and CDR2 ANQGSEA. The CDR3 DNA sequence: TGCAGCGTTCCTAGAGACAGGTCTAACTATGGCTACACCTTC. This encodes CSVPRDRSNYGYTF.

The chain employs TRBV5-1 and TRBJ2-3; no reliable D call. The CDR3 is 13 residues long. CDR1 and CDR2 (germline): SGHRS, YFSETQ. V lost 5 bases, J lost 2 bases, and 9 bases lay in between. CDR3 sequence: CASRSGFTDTQYF. As DNA, the CDR3 is TGCGCCAGCAGGTCCGGCTTCACAGATACGCAGTATTTT.

This clone was seen more than once but under ten times. The genes are TRBV2 and TRBJ2-2, with a weak D call TRBD2 (6 bases). CDR1 and CDR2 from the germline V gene are SNHLY and FYNNEI. With 6 bases removed from V and 4 bases from J, the gap between germline ends came to 12 bases. The CDR3 is 14 amino acids. In DNA form, the CDR3 reads TGTGCCAGCAGCGGGGGAGGAATCACCGGGGAGCTGTTTTTT. This codes for CASSGGGITGELFF.

The chain joins TRBV6-1 to TRBJ1-2; D is perhaps TRBD1 (6 bases). Germline loops: CDR1 MNHNS, CDR2 SASEGT. The CDR3 consists of 15 residues. The V end was cut by 1 base, the J end by 4 bases, with 13 bases between. Here the CDR3 reads CASSEGFGGIYGYTF. The CDR3 DNA reads TGTGCCAGCAGTGAAGGATTTGGGGGCATCTATGGCTACACCTTC.

This clone has only a few counts. V is TRBV7-9 and J is TRBJ2-7; TRBD2 aligns across 15 bases. V lost 4 bases, J lost 3 bases, and 13 bases stayed unmatched. This CDR3 region has 19 residues. In germline, CDR1 is SEHNR, CDR2 FQNEAQ (reference sequence). The DNA of the CDR3 is TGTGCCAGCAGCTCTCCTCGGACTAGCGGGAGGGGGACCTTCTACGAGCAGTACTTC. Encoded protein: CASSSPRTSGRGTFYEQYF.

This chain uses TRBV6-5 with TRBJ2-1; D tentatively fits TRBD1 or TRBD2 (5 bases each). The V end was cut by 7 bases, the J end by 6 bases, with 16 bases between. Germline assignment: CDR1 MNHEY and CDR2 SVGAGI. The CDR3 runs 14 residues. The CDR3 here is CASTHGAPSNEQFF. The CDR3 bases are TGTGCCAGCACTCACGGGGCCCCAAGCAATGAGCAGTTCTTC.

This clone was observed a few times. The chain has TRBV7-3 and TRBJ2-5, with D unclear. Between the trimmed V and J ends, which lost 2 bases and 5 bases, there was a span of 9 bases. The CDR3 totals 13 residues. CDR1 SGHTA and CDR2 FQGTGA come from the germline V gene. The DNA for the CDR3 is TGTGCCAGCAGCTTAGTCTCCGGGGAGACCCAGTACTTC. Amino acid sequence: CASSLVSGETQYF.

This chain links TRBV10-3 with TRBJ2-5; D not resolved. The CDR3 totals 13 residues. Trimming shortened V by 0 bases and J by 0 bases, and 2 bases separated the two germline ends. Germline V gives CDR1 ENHRY, CDR2 SYGVKD. This CDR3 is CAISESNQETQYF. The CDR3 region has the DNA TGTGCCATCAGTGAGTCGAACCAAGAGACCCAGTACTTC.

This clone was picked up a small number of times. The CDR3 loop reads CASSGREAGGEQFF. The DNA of the CDR3 is TGTGCCAGCAGTGGGCGGGAGGCCGGAGGTGAGCAGTTCTTC. This chain joins TRBV27 and TRBJ2-1; 8 bases map to TRBD2. This CDR3 has 14 amino acids. CDR1 and CDR2 from the germline V gene are MNHEY and SMNVEV (reference sequence). V was clipped by 5 bases and J by 9 bases; unmatched bases: 9.